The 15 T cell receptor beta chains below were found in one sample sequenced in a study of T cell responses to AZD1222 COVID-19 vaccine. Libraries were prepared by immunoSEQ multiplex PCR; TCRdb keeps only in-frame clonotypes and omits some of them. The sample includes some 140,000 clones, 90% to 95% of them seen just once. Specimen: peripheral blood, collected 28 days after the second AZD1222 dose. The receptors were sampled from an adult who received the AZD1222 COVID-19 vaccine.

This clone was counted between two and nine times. The CDR3 protein is CASSPTGTNHNEQFF. The CDR3 bases are TGTGCCAGCAGCCCAACCGGGACTAACCACAATGAGCAGTTCTTC. The chain joins TRBV7-2 to TRBJ2-1; the match to TRBD2 covers 7 bases. The CDR3 runs to 15 residues. Trimming cost V 5 bases and J 5 bases; bases outside gene matches: 9. Germline-derived CDR1 and CDR2 are SGHTA and FQGNSA.

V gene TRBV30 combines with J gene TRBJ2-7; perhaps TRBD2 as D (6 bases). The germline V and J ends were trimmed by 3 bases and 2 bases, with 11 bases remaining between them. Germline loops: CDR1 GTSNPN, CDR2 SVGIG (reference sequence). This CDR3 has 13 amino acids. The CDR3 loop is CAWSRGGPYEQYF. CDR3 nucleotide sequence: TGTGCCTGGAGCCGCGGAGGGCCCTACGAGCAGTACTTC.

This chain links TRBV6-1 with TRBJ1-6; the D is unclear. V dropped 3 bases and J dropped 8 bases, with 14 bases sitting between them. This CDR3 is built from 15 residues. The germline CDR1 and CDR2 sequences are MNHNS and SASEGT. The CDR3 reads CASSDMGSRYSPLHF. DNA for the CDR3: TGTGCCAGCAGTGATATGGGATCCAGATATTCACCCCTCCACTTT.

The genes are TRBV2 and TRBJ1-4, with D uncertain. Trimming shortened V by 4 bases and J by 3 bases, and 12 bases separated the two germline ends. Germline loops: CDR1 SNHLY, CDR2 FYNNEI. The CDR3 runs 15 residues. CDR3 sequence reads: CASSARVLANEKLFF. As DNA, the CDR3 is TGTGCCAGCAGTGCAAGGGTTCTGGCTAATGAAAAACTGTTTTTT.

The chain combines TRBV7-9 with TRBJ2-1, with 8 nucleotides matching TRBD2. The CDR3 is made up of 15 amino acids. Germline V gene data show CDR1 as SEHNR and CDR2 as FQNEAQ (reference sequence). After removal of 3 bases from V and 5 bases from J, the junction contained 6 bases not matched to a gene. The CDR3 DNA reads TGTGCCAGCAGCTTTGGGGCGGGGGGAAACAATGAGCAGTTCTTC. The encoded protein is CASSFGAGGNNEQFF.

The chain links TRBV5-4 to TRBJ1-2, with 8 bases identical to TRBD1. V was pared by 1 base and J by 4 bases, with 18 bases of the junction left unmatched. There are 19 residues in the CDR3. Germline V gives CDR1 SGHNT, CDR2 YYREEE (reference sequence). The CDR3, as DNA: TGTGCCAGCAGCTTGAATTATAGTCCAGGGGGCGTAGAGCGCTATGGCTACACCTTC. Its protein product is CASSLNYSPGGVERYGYTF. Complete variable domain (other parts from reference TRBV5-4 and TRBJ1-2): ETGVTQSPTHLIKTRGQQVTLRCSSQSGHNTVSWYQQALGQGPQFIFQYYREEENGRGNFPPRFSGLQFPNYSSELNVNALELDDSALYLCASSLNYSPGGVERYGYTFGSGTRLTVV.

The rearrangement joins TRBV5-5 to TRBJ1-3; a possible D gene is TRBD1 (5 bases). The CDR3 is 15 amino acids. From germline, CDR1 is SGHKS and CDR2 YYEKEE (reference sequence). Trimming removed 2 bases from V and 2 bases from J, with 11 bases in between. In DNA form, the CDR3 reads TGTGCCAGCAGCTTAGACAGCGGTCCTGGAAACACCATATATTTT. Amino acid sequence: CASSLDSGPGNTIYF.

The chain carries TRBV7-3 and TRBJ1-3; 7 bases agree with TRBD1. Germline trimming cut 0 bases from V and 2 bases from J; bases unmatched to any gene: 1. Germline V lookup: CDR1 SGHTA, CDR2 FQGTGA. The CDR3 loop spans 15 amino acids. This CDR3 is CASSLTGGTGNTIYF. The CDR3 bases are TGTGCCAGCAGCTTAACAGGGGGCACTGGAAACACCATATATTTT.

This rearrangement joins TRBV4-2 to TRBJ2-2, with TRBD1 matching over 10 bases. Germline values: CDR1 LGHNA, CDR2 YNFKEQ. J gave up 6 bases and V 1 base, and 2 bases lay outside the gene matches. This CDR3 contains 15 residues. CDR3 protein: CASSQGQGAAGELFF. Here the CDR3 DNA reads TGTGCCAGCAGCCAAGGACAGGGGGCGGCCGGGGAGCTGTTTTTT.

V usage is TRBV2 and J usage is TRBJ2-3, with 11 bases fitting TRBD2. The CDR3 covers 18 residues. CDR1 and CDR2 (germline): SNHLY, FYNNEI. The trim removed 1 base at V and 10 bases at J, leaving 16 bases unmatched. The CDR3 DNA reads TGTGCCAGCAGTGAAGTAGCGGGGGGGCTAACCTTTTCGTTCGCGCAGTATTTT. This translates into CASSEVAGGLTFSFAQYF.

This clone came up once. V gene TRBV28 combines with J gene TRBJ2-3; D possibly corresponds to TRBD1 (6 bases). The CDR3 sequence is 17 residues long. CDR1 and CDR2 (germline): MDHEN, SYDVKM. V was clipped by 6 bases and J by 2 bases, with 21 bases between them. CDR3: CASSRRQAGWATDTQYF. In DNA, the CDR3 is TGTGCCAGCAGCCGACGACAGGCCGGGTGGGCCACAGATACGCAGTATTTT.

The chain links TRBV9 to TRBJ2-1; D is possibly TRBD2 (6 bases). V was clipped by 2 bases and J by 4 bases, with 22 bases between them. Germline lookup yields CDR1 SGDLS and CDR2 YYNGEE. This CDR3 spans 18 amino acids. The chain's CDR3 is CASSVNEVWTIPYNEQFF. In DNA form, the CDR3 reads TGTGCCAGCAGCGTTAATGAGGTCTGGACTATACCTTACAATGAGCAGTTCTTC.

The CDR3 DNA is TGCGCCAGCAGCCAAGATCAGGGCTCCTACGAGCAGTACTTC. Residues: CASSQDQGSYEQYF. V is TRBV4-1 and J is TRBJ2-7; a weak D match, TRBD1 (5 bases). CDR3 length equals 14 residues. From germline, CDR1 is MGHRA and CDR2 YSYEKL. V lost 0 bases and J 0 bases, leaving 6 bases between the germline ends.

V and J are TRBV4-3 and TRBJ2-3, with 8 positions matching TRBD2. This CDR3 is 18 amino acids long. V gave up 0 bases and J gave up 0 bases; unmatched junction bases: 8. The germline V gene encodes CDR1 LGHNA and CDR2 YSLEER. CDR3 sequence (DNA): TGCGCCAGCAGCCAAGATTGGCTAGCGGGTTCCAGCACAGATACGCAGTATTTT. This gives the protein CASSQDWLAGSSTDTQYF.

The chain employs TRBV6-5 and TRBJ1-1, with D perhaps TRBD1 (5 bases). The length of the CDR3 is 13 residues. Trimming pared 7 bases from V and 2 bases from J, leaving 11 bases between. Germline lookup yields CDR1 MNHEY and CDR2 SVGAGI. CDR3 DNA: TGTGCCAGCACCCCCGACAGTAACACTGAAGCTTTCTTT. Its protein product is CASTPDSNTEAFF.